The rows below give T cell receptor beta chains drawn from one sample of a study of spatial heterogeneity in lung cancer. TCRdb called the 5' RACE reads again in MiXCR, with one record for every CDR3 protein. The sample contains about 94,000 distinct CDR3 sequences, 15% to 20% of which appear only once. The material sequenced was PBMCs, taken at follow-up. These receptors originate from a male donor with early-stage non-small cell lung cancer. Each CDR3 is given with its conserved first and last residue. D genes are given only for firm matches. Clone size is not always given. Where it is, it says once, few, many or a class for expanded clones.

TRBD1 | TRBJ1-1 | NA | TRBV7-8 | TGTGCCAGCAGCGAGGGACAGGGACGGAACACTGAAGCTTTCTTT | CASSEGQGRNTEAFF
NA | TRBJ2-2 | few | TRBV4-1 | TGCGCCAGCAGCCAAAATAGTGGTCAAGGGGAGCTGTTTTTT | CASSQNSGQGELFF
NA | TRBJ1-1 | NA | TRBV11-2 | TGTGCCAGCAGCCCCCGTGGGGACACTGAAGCTTTCTTT | CASSPRGDTEAFF
TRBD2 | TRBJ2-3 | few | TRBV7-2 | TGTGCCAGCAGCTCCTTAGCGGGGGGGCCCACTACGCAGTATTTT | CASSSLAGGPTTQYF
NA | TRBJ2-7 | many | TRBV6-5 | TGTGCCAGCCGGAGGGCGAGGGACGAGCAGTACTTC | CASRRARDEQYF
NA | TRBJ1-1 | few | TRBV9 | TGTGCCAGCAGTGTGACAGGGAACACTGAAGCTTTCTTT | CASSVTGNTEAFF
TRBD1 | TRBJ2-3 | few | TRBV4-1 | TGCGCCAGCAGCCAAACGGACAGGAGCACAGATACGCAGTATTTT | CASSQTDRSTDTQYF
NA | TRBJ1-1 | few | TRBV6-1 | TGTGCCAGCAGTGAAGTCGGGAATGAAGCTTTCTTT | CASSEVGNEAFF
NA | TRBJ2-5 | few | TRBV2 | TGTGCCAGCAGTGAACAGGGAGGAGAGACCCAGTACTTC | CASSEQGGETQYF
TRBD1 | TRBJ2-5 | NA | TRBV29-1 | TGCAGCGTTGATAGCCAGGGGGCTGGAGAGACCCAGTACTTC | CSVDSQGAGETQYF
NA | TRBJ2-4 | NA | TRBV20-1 | TGCAGTGCTAGAGAGACGGGAAACATTCAGTACTTC | CSARETGNIQYF
TRBD1 | TRBJ1-6 | few | TRBV4-3 | TGCGCCAGCAGCCAGAACCGGGACAGGGGGAGAAATTCACCCCTCCACTTT | CASSQNRDRGRNSPLHF
NA | TRBJ2-2 | NA | TRBV9 | TGTGCCAGCAGCCGGCCAGGGAACACCGGGGAGCTGTTTTTT | CASSRPGNTGELFF
NA | TRBJ2-1 | many | TRBV27 | TGTGCCAGCAGTTTACGGGGGAATGAGCAGTTCTTC | CASSLRGNEQFF
NA | TRBJ2-7 | NA | TRBV20-1 | TGCAGTGCAAGCACAGGGCTCGAGCAGTACTTC | CSASTGLEQYF
NA | TRBJ2-2 | many | TRBV7-2 | TGTGCCAGCAGCAATCGTCGAGGGGAGCTGTTTTTT | CASSNRRGELFF
NA | TRBJ2-2 | few | TRBV10-1 | TGCGCCAGCAGTGACTCAACGGAGCCCGGGGCCGGGGAGCTGTTTTTT | CASSDSTEPGAGELFF
NA | TRBJ2-1 | few | TRBV7-8 | TGTGCCAGCAGGGCAACCGGACCCAGTGAGAAGTTCTTC | CASRATGPSEKFF
NA | TRBJ2-1 | few | TRBV7-9 | TGTGCCAGCAGCCCGTCGTTGGCTGAGCAGTTCTTC | CASSPSLAEQFF
NA | TRBJ2-7 | many | TRBV7-2 | TGTGCCAGCAGCCGAACCACTAGCGAGCAGTACTTC | CASSRTTSEQYF
NA | TRBJ1-1 | few | TRBV6-1 | TGTGCCAGCAGTGGGGTCGGACAACTGAACACTGAAGCTTTCTTT | CASSGVGQLNTEAFF
TRBD2 | TRBJ2-3 | many | TRBV10-3 | TGTGCCACCCAACCGCGGGGGTCCCGCGGCACAGATACGCAGTATTTT | CATQPRGSRGTDTQYF
NA | TRBJ2-3 | NA | TRBV20-1 | TGCAGTGCTAATATGCGTAGCGGTGCAGATACGCAGTATTTT | CSANMRSGADTQYF
NA | TRBJ2-6 | few | TRBV7-2 | TGTGCCAGCAGCTTAGACTCAGGTTACTCTGGGGCCAACGTCCTGACTTTC | CASSLDSGYSGANVLTF
NA | TRBJ2-2 | few | TRBV12-3/TRBV12-4 | TGTGCCAGCACCCCTCTCCCCGGGGAGCTGTTTTTT | CASTPLPGELFF
NA | TRBJ1-1 | few | TRBV4-3 | TGCGCCAGCAGCCAGACGACGGCCGGGAGGACTGAAGCTTTCTTT | CASSQTTAGRTEAFF
NA | TRBJ1-3 | many | TRBV11-2 | TGTGCCAGCAGCACAGGGTCTGGAAACACCATATATTTT | CASSTGSGNTIYF
NA | TRBJ2-1 | few | TRBV25-1 | TGTGCCAGCAGTGAAACGGGTGGGCCGTACAATGAGCAGTTCTTC | CASSETGGPYNEQFF
TRBD1 | TRBJ1-3 | NA | TRBV6-1 | TGTGCCAGCAGTGAAGCTAGGGGGCTAGGAGGAAACACCATATATTTT | CASSEARGLGGNTIYF
NA | TRBJ2-1 | many | TRBV24-1 | TGTGCCACCAGTGATCGGACGACAGAGCGGTCGCGGCAGTTCTTC | CATSDRTTERSRQFF